This TCR beta chain came from a study of blood T cell repertoires in COVID-19. Study-level information: COVID-19 samples, acute and convalescent, were from the United States, Italy and Spain. T cells, B-cell-depleted T cells, or PBMCs provided the cDNA or gDNA that served as material.

The CDR3 is 15 residues long. From germline, CDR1 is LGHNT and CDR2 FRNRAP. The V segment lost 6 bases and the J segment 0 bases; nucleotides outside the gene matches: 7. Authors' methods: Amplifying reference gene primers gave estimates of nucleated cell counts. This table comes from immunoSEQ multiplex PCR, and its TCRdb copy is limited to in-frame clones, with some not included. That table gives V, J and clone size, and the DNA gave D and trimming. Of some 120,000 clones detected, around 83% appear once; the ten largest clones hold 1.1% to 1.5%. The rearrangement joins TRBV12-5 to TRBJ2-7; 8 bases map to TRBD2. The clonotype comes from a man aged 35 to 55 with acute or convalescent COVID-19. Sequenced sample: peripheral blood. The CDR3 is CASGTRGGYSYEQYF. The CDR3 DNA reads as TGTGCTAGTGGCACCCGGGGGGGGTACTCCTACGAGCAGTACTTC. Using reference TRBV12-5 and TRBJ2-7 for the parts outside the CDR3, the full variable domain is DARVTQTPRHKVTEMGQEVTMRCQPILGHNTVFWYRQTMMQGLELLAYFRNRAPLDDSGMPKDRFSAEMPDATLATLKIQPSEPRDSAVYFCASGTRGGYSYEQYFGPGTRLTVT.